Listed below are T cell receptor beta chains from one sample, sequenced in a study of cytomegalovirus exposure and HLA in healthy donors. The data were produced by immunoSEQ multiplex PCR, yet TCRdb's version contains in-frame clones alone and is incomplete. The sample contains about 110,000 clones, 95% of which appear only once. The specimen sequenced was PBMCs. The source is a woman aged 18-35 years in good health and CMV-seronegative. The CDR3 runs from the conserved cysteine through the conserved F or W. A D gene is named only where the DNA matches it firmly. A row's size may be missing; if present it is once, few, many or a size class.

J gene | V gene | clone size | D gene | CDR3 DNA | CDR3 protein
TRBJ1-5 | TRBV4-1 | NA | NA | TGCGCCAGCAGCCAAGTAACCCCGGGCAATCAGCCCCAGCATTTT | CASSQVTPGNQPQHF
TRBJ2-1 | TRBV4-1 | NA | NA | TGCGCCAGCAGCCAAGATGGGGGGTCCAGGCGAGGGGAGTTCTTC | CASSQDGGSRRGEFF
TRBJ2-1 | TRBV9 | NA | NA | TGTGCCAGCAGCGTAGCAGCGCTGAGCTCCTACAATGAGCAGTTCTTC | CASSVAALSSYNEQFF
TRBJ1-1 | TRBV6-4 | once | NA | TGTGCCAGCAGCCAACAGGTCGGCGCTGAAGCTTTCTTT | CASSQQVGAEAFF
TRBJ2-1 | TRBV9 | NA | NA | TGTGCCAGCAGCGTAGATCCCGGGAATGAGCAGTTCTTC | CASSVDPGNEQFF
TRBJ2-7 | TRBV5-1 | NA | TRBD2 | TGCGCCAGCAGCTTGGCTTCTAGCGGGGGGTACTCCTACGAGCAGTACTTC | CASSLASSGGYSYEQYF
TRBJ1-1 | TRBV19 | NA | NA | TGTGCCAGTAGCACCACCCGGGGACAGAACACTGAAGCTTTCTTT | CASSTTRGQNTEAFF
TRBJ2-7 | TRBV4-1 | NA | NA | TGCGCCAGCAGCCAAGGACCTGGGGCCGACGAGCAGTACTTC | CASSQGPGADEQYF
TRBJ1-1 | TRBV18 | once | TRBD1 | TGTGCCAGTTCCCTGGACAGGGGGCTAGGTGAAGCTTTCTTT | CASSLDRGLGEAFF
TRBJ1-2 | TRBV5-6 | NA | NA | TGTGCCAGCAGCTTGGGAGGGTATCCCGTGTCTAACTATGGCTACACCTTC | CASSLGGYPVSNYGYTF
TRBJ1-4 | TRBV6-1 | NA | NA | TGTGCCAGCAGTGAAGTCCCTTCAACTAATGAAAAACTGTTTTTT | CASSEVPSTNEKLFF
TRBJ2-7 | TRBV28 | NA | TRBD2 | TGTGCCAGCAGTCCCGGACTATGGCGGGGGTACGAGCAGTACTTC | CASSPGLWRGYEQYF
TRBJ2-3 | TRBV5-1 | NA | TRBD2 | TGCGCCAGCAGCTCCAGGACTAGCCCATATACGCAGTATTTT | CASSSRTSPYTQYF
TRBJ2-5 | TRBV4-3 | NA | NA | TGCGCCAGCAGCCCAGAGTATGGGAGGGAGACCCAGTACTTC | CASSPEYGRETQYF
TRBJ2-7 | TRBV2 | NA | NA | TGTGCCAGCAGTGAACAGGCCTACGAGCAGTACTTC | CASSEQAYEQYF
TRBJ1-1 | TRBV7-8 | NA | TRBD1 | TGTGCCAGCAGCCCGGACAGGGGTTGGGACACTGAAGCTTTCTTT | CASSPDRGWDTEAFF
TRBJ2-3 | TRBV7-3 | NA | TRBD2 | TGTGCCAGCAGCTTTCGACTAGCGGGGGAGGTCCCAGATACGCAGTATTTT | CASSFRLAGEVPDTQYF
TRBJ2-7 | TRBV11-2 | NA | NA | TGTGCCAGCAGCCCAATTGAGGTTTCCTACGAGCAGTACTTC | CASSPIEVSYEQYF
TRBJ1-1 | TRBV19 | NA | NA | TGTGCCAGTAGCAACCCCAGACAGGTTAACACTGAAGCTTTCTTT | CASSNPRQVNTEAFF
TRBJ2-7 | TRBV5-1 | NA | NA | TGCGCCAGCAGCTTGGGGCAGGAACTCTACGAGCAGTACTTC | CASSLGQELYEQYF
TRBJ2-7 | TRBV25-1 | once | TRBD1 | TGTGCCAGCACAAAGACAGGGGGCTCCTACGAGCAGTACTTC | CASTKTGGSYEQYF
TRBJ1-5 | TRBV28 | NA | NA | TGTGCCAGCAGGCGACAGCCGATTACCAATCAGCCCCAGCATTTT | CASRRQPITNQPQHF
TRBJ1-2 | TRBV5-1 | NA | TRBD1 | TGCGCCAGCAGCTTGGGGGACAGCAACTATGGCTACACCTTC | CASSLGDSNYGYTF
TRBJ2-1 | TRBV19 | NA | TRBD1 | TGTGCCAGTAGTATCACAGGGGGGACGGTCAATGAGCAGTTCTTC | CASSITGGTVNEQFF
TRBJ2-7 | TRBV29-1 | once | NA | TGCAGCGTTGAAGTGAAAGGACTGACCTACGAGCAGTACTTC | CSVEVKGLTYEQYF
TRBJ1-1 | TRBV2 | NA | NA | TGTGCCAGCAGTATACAAGGGGGCACTGAAGCTTTCTTT | CASSIQGGTEAFF
TRBJ2-1 | TRBV7-3 | once | TRBD2 | TGTGCCAGCAGCCCCGGGACTAGCGGGGTATCCTACAATGAGCAGTTCTTC | CASSPGTSGVSYNEQFF
TRBJ1-1 | TRBV5-1 | NA | TRBD1 | TGCGCCAGCAGCTTCGGAGGGGGCTGGGACACTGAAGCTTTCTTT | CASSFGGGWDTEAFF
TRBJ2-7 | TRBV7-9 | NA | NA | TGTGCCAGCAGCTTAGGGGGAGACTACGAGCAGTACTTC | CASSLGGDYEQYF
TRBJ1-6 | TRBV7-9 | once | NA | TGTGCCAGCAGCTTAAGAGGGGAGGTTAATTCACCCCTCCACTTT | CASSLRGEVNSPLHF
TRBJ1-2 | TRBV19 | NA | TRBD1 | TGTGCCAGTAGTACCGGGACAGGAGGAGGCTACACCTTC | CASSTGTGGGYTF
TRBJ1-1 | TRBV30 | few | TRBD1 | TGTGCCTGGAGGCGGGACAGTACGAACACTGAAGCTTTCTTT | CAWRRDSTNTEAFF
TRBJ2-1 | TRBV5-1 | NA | NA | TGCGCCAGCAGCTTGGGAATGAACGCCGTAACGGTTAACAATGAGCAGTTCTTC | CASSLGMNAVTVNNEQFF
TRBJ2-2 | TRBV6-1 | NA | NA | TGTGCCAGCAGTGATGAGGGCAATGGTACCGGGGAGCTGTTTTTT | CASSDEGNGTGELFF
TRBJ1-6 | TRBV13 | NA | NA | TGTGCCAGCAGCTTTGGGGGCGTTAATTCACCCCTCCACTTT | CASSFGGVNSPLHF
TRBJ1-1 | TRBV7-2 | NA | TRBD1 | TGTGCCAGCAGCCCAACCGGGACAGGGGCTCTCTTTGAAGCTTTCTTT | CASSPTGTGALFEAFF
TRBJ2-3 | TRBV5-1 | NA | NA | TGCGCCAGCAGCTTCGGGGGTTCTAGCACAGATACGCAGTATTTT | CASSFGGSSTDTQYF
TRBJ2-1 | TRBV30 | NA | NA | TGTGCCTGGAGTCCGGAAACAGGGTGGTACTACAATGAGCAGTTCTTC | CAWSPETGWYYNEQFF
TRBJ2-1 | TRBV6-1 | NA | TRBD2 | TGTGCCAGCGAAGCGGGGGGGTACCTTTTGGAGCAGTTCTTC | CASEAGGYLLEQFF
TRBJ2-7 | TRBV28 | NA | NA | TGTGCCAGCACAAGCCGGGACTCCGGGTACGAGCAGTACTTC | CASTSRDSGYEQYF
TRBJ1-2 | TRBV5-1 | NA | NA | TGCGCCAGCAGCTTGGGGGGGGGCGCCAACTATGGCTACACCTTC | CASSLGGGANYGYTF
TRBJ2-7 | TRBV27 | NA | TRBD2 | TGTGCCAGCAGGATTGCCTCTGCTACCGCCGGGGGGGAGCAGTACTTC | CASRIASATAGGEQYF
TRBJ1-1 | TRBV6-1 | NA | NA | TGTGCCAGCAGTGTCACATCGACATACACTGAAGCTTTCTTT | CASSVTSTYTEAFF
TRBJ1-5 | TRBV5-1 | NA | NA | TGCGCCAGCAGCTCCCCCCGGTCAGGGGAAAATCAGCCCCAGCATTTT | CASSSPRSGENQPQHF
TRBJ2-5 | TRBV28 | NA | TRBD1 | TGTGCCAGCAGTTTTTTGGGGACAGCGCAAGAGACCCAGTACTTC | CASSFLGTAQETQYF
TRBJ1-1 | TRBV11-2 | NA | NA | TGTGCCAGCAGCACCGGGACATACACTGAAGCTTTCTTT | CASSTGTYTEAFF
TRBJ2-2 | TRBV7-3 | NA | NA | TGTGCCAGCAGCTTAACGGCGACAACCGGGGAGCTGTTTTTT | CASSLTATTGELFF
TRBJ2-5 | TRBV7-2 | NA | TRBD2 | TGTGCCAGCAGCTTAGCGGCAGCTAGCGGGGAAAAGACCCAGTACTTC | CASSLAAASGEKTQYF
TRBJ2-5 | TRBV6-5 | NA | NA | TGTGCCAGCAGTTCCAGGGGCCAAGAGACCCAGTACTTC | CASSSRGQETQYF
TRBJ2-1 | TRBV27 | NA | TRBD1 | TGTGCCAGCAGAAGATTGACAGGGGACTACAATGAGCAGTTCTTC | CASRRLTGDYNEQFF
TRBJ1-4 | TRBV29-1 | NA | NA | TGCAGCGTTGCGACAGACTTTAATGAAAAACTGTTTTTT | CSVATDFNEKLFF
TRBJ2-7 | TRBV6-6 | NA | TRBD2 | TGTGCCAGCAGTTACTTGTGGGGGGGGTCCTACGAGCAGTACTTC | CASSYLWGGSYEQYF
TRBJ2-2 | TRBV11-2 | NA | NA | TGTGCCAGCAGCCCCAGGGTAACCGGGGAGCTGTTTTTT | CASSPRVTGELFF
TRBJ2-5 | TRBV30 | NA | TRBD1 | TGTGCCTGGAGTGTAAAGACAGGGGGCCGATACCAAGAGACCCAGTACTTC | CAWSVKTGGRYQETQYF
TRBJ2-3 | TRBV7-3 | NA | NA | TGTGCCAGCAGCCTACCCCCCGCAGATACGCAGTATTTT | CASSLPPADTQYF
TRBJ1-4 | TRBV2 | NA | TRBD1 | TGTGCCAGCCGAGACAGGGCCGCAACTAATGAAAAACTGTTTTTT | CASRDRAATNEKLFF
TRBJ2-2 | TRBV6-4 | NA | TRBD2 | TGTGCCAGCAGTCAACGGGGGGGCTCCGGGGAGCTGTTTTTT | CASSQRGGSGELFF
TRBJ2-1 | TRBV5-1 | NA | NA | TGCGCCAGCACCGATCGGGGTCGTGCCTACAATGAGCAGTTCTTC | CASTDRGRAYNEQFF
TRBJ2-7 | TRBV2 | NA | TRBD1 | TGTGCCAGCAGTCTGGGGACAGGGAGCGGCGAGCAGTACTTC | CASSLGTGSGEQYF
TRBJ1-6 | TRBV2 | NA | NA | TGTGCCAGCAGTGAAAGGAGCTCCTATAATTCACCCCTCCACTTT | CASSERSSYNSPLHF